This T cell receptor beta chain is from a study of OX40 agonist ivuxolimab in advanced cancers. Study results and caveats: The mean number of expanded clones was higher in CD8+ T cells than in CD4+.

Assay used: immunoSEQ multiplex PCR; TCRdb lists only in-frame clones, some missing. The repertoire includes 90,000 to 120,000 clones, approximately 90% of them detected once, and about 1.2% sits in the top ten. Patients were excluded for autoimmune disease history or systemic immunosuppression. Worth noting for this clone: What it binds is unknown.

The CDR3 has 16 amino acids. Germline CDR1 is SNHLY and CDR2 is FYNNEI. Unmatched junction bases numbered 12, after V lost 6 bases and J lost 1 base. Here the sequenced sample was CD4+ or CD8+ T cells sorted from blood, taken in a trial of the OX40 agonist ivuxolimab. The clonotype comes from an adult with an advanced solid tumor such as melanoma, head and neck, liver or kidney cancer. V usage is TRBV2 and J usage is TRBJ2-7; 7 bases are shared with TRBD1. Here the CDR3 DNA reads TGTGCCAGCAGGATTACAGGGGACCCCGAATCCTACGAGCAGTACTTC. This sequence encodes CASRITGDPESYEQYF.